This T cell receptor beta chain was obtained from a study of type 1 and type 2 diabetes patients. At the level of the study: The cohort mixed type 1 diabetes, type 2 diabetes and nondiabetic donors. CD4+ or CD8+ T cells were positively selected from PBMCs with microbeads.

Study results and limitations: In CD4+ and CD8+ T cells, type 2 diabetes diversity exceeded type 1. Groups were not age- or gender-matched, which may bias interpretation.

Germline V CDR1 and CDR2: LNHNV, YYDKDF (reference sequence). CDR3 length equals 14 residues. V was cut by 4 bases and J by 5 bases, with 9 bases left in between. Amplification started from genomic DNA. A primer set of 30 forward and 13 reverse primers amplified the CDR3. TCRdb reanalysed the multiplex PCR reads using MiXCR and keeps one entry per CDR3 protein. This sample has 270,000 or so distinct CDR3 sequences, with roughly 48% found just once. This clonotype showed up just a few times. Its target is unknown. The sequenced sample was peripheral blood mononuclear cells (PBMCs). This TCR derives from a man younger than 35 with type 2 diabetes. This chain uses TRBV15 with TRBJ2-6; no firm D call. CDR3 residues: CATSNRSWANVLTF. CDR3 nucleotides: TGTGCCACCAGCAACCGTAGTTGGGCCAACGTCCTGACTTTC.